The 10 T cell receptor beta chains in this list originate from one sample, sequenced in a study of cytomegalovirus exposure and HLA in healthy donors. The method was immunoSEQ multiplex PCR; TCRdb's version includes in-frame clones alone and lacks a portion of them. The profile covers 100,000 to 150,000 clones, with about 82% appearing a single time and approximately 4.9% taken by the ten largest. The source material was PBMCs. The receptors shown here come from a man between 18 and 29 years old in good health and CMV-seronegative.

Only one count was recorded for this clone. As DNA, the CDR3 is TGTGCCAGCAGTTCAGCCCGCGGAAACACTGAAGCTTTCTTT. It translates to CASSSARGNTEAFF. V and J are TRBV27 and TRBJ1-1; no clear D gene. The ends were cut back, 4 bases at V and 2 bases at J, with 11 bases in the middle. CDR1 MNHEY and CDR2 SMNVEV come from the germline V gene (reference sequence). The length of the CDR3 is 14 residues.

This clone turned up a few times. The chain combines TRBV30 with TRBJ1-2; 7 positions match TRBD1. V lost 4 bases to trimming and J lost 8 bases; unmatched junction nucleotides: 13. The CDR3 contains 14 residues. Germline values: CDR1 GTSNPN, CDR2 SVGIG (reference sequence). CDR3 loop: CAWNRLTGVDGYTF. The CDR3 DNA is TGTGCCTGGAATAGATTAACAGGGGTAGACGGCTACACCTTC.

A single count supports this clone. The V gene is TRBV18, the J gene TRBJ1-2, with no clear D. This CDR3 comprises 13 residues. CDR1 KGHSH and CDR2 LQKENI come from the germline V gene. V lost 6 bases, J lost 6 bases, and 14 bases lay in between. The CDR3 DNA is TGTGCCAGCTCCAGCGACGCGGGCGATGGCTACACCTTC. Residues: CASSSDAGDGYTF.

The genes are TRBV30 and TRBJ2-7, with a possible D match to TRBD2 (5 bases). V was shortened by 2 bases and J by 3 bases, with 11 bases between the two germline ends. This CDR3 region has 13 residues. CDR1 and CDR2 (germline): GTSNPN, SVGIG (reference sequence). The chain's CDR3 is CAWSRSEVYEQYF. CDR3 nucleotides: TGTGCCTGGAGTAGGTCGGAGGTCTACGAGCAGTACTTC.

The CDR3 reads CASSMGQGGNQPQHF. In DNA form, the CDR3 reads TGTGCCAGTAGTATGGGGCAGGGTGGCAATCAGCCCCAGCATTTT. The rearrangement uses TRBV19 and TRBJ1-5; a weak D match, TRBD1 (5 bases). CDR3 length: 15 amino acids. Trimming removed 3 bases at V and 2 bases at J, with 11 bases between. The germline CDR1 and CDR2 sequences are LNHDA and SQIVND (reference sequence).

This clone was found a few times. The rearrangement joins TRBV11-2 to TRBJ1-1, with a weak D call TRBD1 (6 bases). Between the trimmed V and J ends, which lost 0 bases and 0 bases, there was a span of 14 bases. The CDR3 has 17 amino acids. The germline V gene encodes CDR1 SGHAT and CDR2 FQNNGV. The chain's CDR3 is CASSLDGTGSVNTEAFF. CDR3 DNA sequence: TGTGCCAGCAGCTTAGATGGAACAGGGTCTGTGAACACTGAAGCTTTCTTT.

This chain connects TRBV6-1 to TRBJ2-7; TRBD2 might be the D (6 bases). The ends were cut back, 7 bases at V and 3 bases at J, with 10 bases in the middle. CDR1 and CDR2 from the germline V gene are MNHNS and SASEGT. The CDR3 length is 12 residues. DNA for the CDR3: TGTGCCAGCAATTCCGGGGGCTACGAGCAGTACTTC. Translation: CASNSGGYEQYF.

Points on this clone: Other DNA variants within this sample encode the same CDR3. The rearrangement uses TRBV5-1 and TRBJ1-1; 8 bases match TRBD1. V dropped 3 bases and J dropped 2; count of bases not matched to a gene: 3. Germline CDR1 reads SGHRS; CDR2 reads YFSETQ. The CDR3 has 14 amino acids. DNA of the CDR3: TGCGCCAGCAGCTCAGGACAGGGTAACACTGAAGCTTTCTTT. It encodes CASSSGQGNTEAFF.

The chain uses TRBV27 and TRBJ1-2; TRBD1 might be the D (5 bases). The germline V gene encodes CDR1 MNHEY and CDR2 SMNVEV (reference sequence). V lost 2 bases, J lost 0 bases, and 16 bases lay in between. The CDR3 loop spans 17 amino acids. CDR3 coding DNA: TGTGCCAGCAGTTTAATAGGAGGGGACGGGTCTAACTATGGCTACACCTTC. As protein: CASSLIGGDGSNYGYTF.

CDR3 amino acids: CAWSGGTSGGREQFF. In nucleotides, the CDR3 is TGTGCCTGGAGTGGTGGGACTAGCGGGGGTCGTGAGCAGTTCTTC. The genes are TRBV30 and TRBJ2-1; 14 nucleotides align to TRBD2. In germline, CDR1 is GTSNPN, CDR2 SVGIG (reference sequence). This CDR3 spans 15 amino acids. J gave up 9 bases and V 1 base, and 5 bases lay outside the gene matches.